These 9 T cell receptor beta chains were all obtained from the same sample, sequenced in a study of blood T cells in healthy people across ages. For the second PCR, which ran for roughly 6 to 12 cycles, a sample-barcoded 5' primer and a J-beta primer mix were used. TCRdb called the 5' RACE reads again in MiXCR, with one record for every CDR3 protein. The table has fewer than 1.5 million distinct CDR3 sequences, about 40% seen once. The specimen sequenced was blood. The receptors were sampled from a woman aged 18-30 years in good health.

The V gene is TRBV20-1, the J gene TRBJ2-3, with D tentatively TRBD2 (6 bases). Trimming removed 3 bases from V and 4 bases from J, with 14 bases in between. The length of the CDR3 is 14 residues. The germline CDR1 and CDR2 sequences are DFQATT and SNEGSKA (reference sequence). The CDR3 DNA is TGCAGTGCTAGGGAGGGGTGGTCGGCAGATACGCAGTATTTT. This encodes CSAREGWSADTQYF.

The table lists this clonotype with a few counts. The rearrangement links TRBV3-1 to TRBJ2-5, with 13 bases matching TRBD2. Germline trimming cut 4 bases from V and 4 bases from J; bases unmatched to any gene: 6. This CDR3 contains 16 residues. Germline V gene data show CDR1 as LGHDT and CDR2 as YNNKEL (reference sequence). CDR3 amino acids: CASSPSTSGRSETQYF. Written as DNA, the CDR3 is TGTGCCAGCAGCCCGTCGACTAGCGGGAGGTCAGAGACCCAGTACTTC.

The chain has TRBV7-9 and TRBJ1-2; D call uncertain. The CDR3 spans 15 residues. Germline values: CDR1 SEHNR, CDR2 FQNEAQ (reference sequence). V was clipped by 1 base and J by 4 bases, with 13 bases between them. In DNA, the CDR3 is TGTGCCAGCAGCTTAGGGCCGCCGGATGCCTATGGCTACACCTTC. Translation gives CASSLGPPDAYGYTF.

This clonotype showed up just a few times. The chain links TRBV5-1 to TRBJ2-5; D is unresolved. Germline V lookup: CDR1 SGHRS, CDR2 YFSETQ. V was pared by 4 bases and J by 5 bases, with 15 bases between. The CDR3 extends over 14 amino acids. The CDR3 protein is CASSVERSTETQYF. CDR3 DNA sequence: TGCGCCAGCAGCGTGGAGAGATCAACGGAGACCCAGTACTTC.

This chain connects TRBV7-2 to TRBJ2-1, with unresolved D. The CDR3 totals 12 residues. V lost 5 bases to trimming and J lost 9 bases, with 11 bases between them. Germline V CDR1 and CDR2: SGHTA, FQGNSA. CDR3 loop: CASSALISEQFF. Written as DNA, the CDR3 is TGTGCCAGCAGCGCCCTCATCAGTGAGCAGTTCTTC.

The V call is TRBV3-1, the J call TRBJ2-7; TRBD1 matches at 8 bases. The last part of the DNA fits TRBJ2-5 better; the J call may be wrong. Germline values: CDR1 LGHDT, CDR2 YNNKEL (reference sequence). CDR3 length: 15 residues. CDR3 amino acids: CASSQGQGAIETQYF. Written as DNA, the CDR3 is TGTGCCAGCAGCCAAGGGCAGGGGGCCATCGAGACCCAGTACTTC.

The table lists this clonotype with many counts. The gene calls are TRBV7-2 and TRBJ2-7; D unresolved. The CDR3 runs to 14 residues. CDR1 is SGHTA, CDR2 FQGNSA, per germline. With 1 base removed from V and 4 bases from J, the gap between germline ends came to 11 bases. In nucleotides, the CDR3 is TGTGCCAGCAGCTTAGGCGTGGGCGGATACGAGCAGTACTTC. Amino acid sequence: CASSLGVGGYEQYF.

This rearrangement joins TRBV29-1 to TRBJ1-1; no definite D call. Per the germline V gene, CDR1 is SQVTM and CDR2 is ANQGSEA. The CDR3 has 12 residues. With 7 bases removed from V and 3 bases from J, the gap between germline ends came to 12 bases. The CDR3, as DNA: TGCAGCGGTAGACGGGCGGACACTGAAGCTTTCTTT. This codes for CSGRRADTEAFF.

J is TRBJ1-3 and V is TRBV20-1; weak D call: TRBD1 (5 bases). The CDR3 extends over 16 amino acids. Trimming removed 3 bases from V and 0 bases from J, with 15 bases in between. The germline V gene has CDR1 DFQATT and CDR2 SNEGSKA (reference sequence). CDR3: CSARRAGALSGNTIYF. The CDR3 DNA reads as TGCAGTGCTAGGCGGGCCGGGGCTCTCTCTGGAAACACCATATATTTT.